These 12 T cell receptor beta chains were all obtained from the same sample, sequenced in a study of blood T cell repertoires in COVID-19. TCRdb's copy holds only in-frame clones and misses some; the assay was immunoSEQ multiplex PCR. The repertoire holds 60,000 to 85,000 clones, with almost 85% as singletons. Sequenced: peripheral blood. Receptor source: a man between 65 and 85 years old with acute or convalescent COVID-19.

The chain recombines TRBV19 with TRBJ1-4, with D perhaps matching TRBD1 (5 bases). The V end was cut by 5 bases, the J end by 7 bases, with 23 bases between. Germline-derived CDR1 and CDR2 are LNHDA and SQIVND (reference sequence). This CDR3 is 17 amino acids long. The CDR3, as DNA: TGTGCCAGTAGTCCCAGGGTATGGGTTCAAGAGATTGAAAAACTGTTTTTT. Its translation: CASSPRVWVQEIEKLFF.

The V gene is TRBV12-3 or TRBV12-4, the J gene TRBJ1-2; TRBD1 agrees at 8 bases. The J segment lost 7 bases and the V segment lost 5 bases, leaving 3 bases of the junction unmatched. There are 12 residues in the CDR3. The CDR3 protein is CASSTGGGGYTF. DNA of the CDR3: TGTGCCAGCAGTACAGGGGGAGGTGGCTACACCTTC.

The chain employs TRBV6-6 and TRBJ2-1; 7 bases agree with TRBD1. V lost 10 bases, J lost 3 bases, and 6 bases stayed unmatched. This CDR3 contains 13 residues. Germline lookup yields CDR1 MNHNY and CDR2 SVGAGI (reference sequence). The CDR3 is CATRQGNYNEQFF. The CDR3 nucleotides read TGTGCCACCAGACAGGGAAACTACAATGAGCAGTTCTTC.

Of note for this clone: In the same sample, other DNA sequences code for this CDR3. The chain recombines TRBV19 with TRBJ2-7; D is undetermined. The CDR3 runs to 14 residues. V was trimmed by 3 bases and J by 0 bases, leaving 9 bases between them. CDR1 is LNHDA, CDR2 SQIVND, per germline (reference sequence). The CDR3 protein is CASSIGGGSYEQYF. For the CDR3, the DNA is TGTGCCAGTAGTATCGGCGGTGGCTCCTACGAGCAGTACTTC.

DNA of the CDR3: TGTGCCAGCAGCGAGACAGGGACGACAGATACGCAGTATTTT. Protein product: CASSETGTTDTQYF. J is TRBJ2-3 and V is TRBV9, with 7 bases lining up with TRBD1. With 3 bases clipped from V and 3 bases from J, the junction kept 4 bases outside the gene matches. Germline V CDR1 and CDR2: SGDLS, YYNGEE. CDR3 size: 14 residues.

V gene TRBV6-5 combines with J gene TRBJ1-2; possibly TRBD1 for D (5 bases). This CDR3 is 12 amino acids long. From germline, CDR1 is MNHEY and CDR2 SVGAGI. V was shortened by 6 bases and J by 9 bases, with 14 bases between the two germline ends. CDR3: CASSPDRACYTF. CDR3 nucleotides: TGTGCCAGCAGCCCCGACAGAGCGTGCTACACCTTC.

This chain links TRBV27 with TRBJ2-1; no firm D call. The germline gives CDR1 MNHEY, CDR2 SMNVEV (reference sequence). V lost 5 bases and J 7 bases, leaving 6 bases between the germline ends. The CDR3 is made up of 11 amino acids. This chain's CDR3 is CASSLRNEQFF. DNA for the CDR3: TGTGCCAGCAGTCTCCGTAATGAGCAGTTCTTC.

The chain uses TRBV5-6 and TRBJ2-2; possible D gene TRBD1, 7 bases. Deletions cut 2 bases from V and 4 bases from J, with 12 bases between. This CDR3 has 15 amino acids. In germline, CDR1 is SGHDT, CDR2 YYEEEE. CDR3 coding DNA: TGTGCCAGCAGCTTCCAGGGGGGCAGCACCGGGGAGCTGTTTTTT. Translation: CASSFQGGSTGELFF.

The chain is built from TRBV4-1 and TRBJ1-2; tentatively, D is TRBD1 (5 bases). In germline, CDR1 is MGHRA, CDR2 YSYEKL. The V gene lost 3 bases and the J gene lost 3 bases, with 14 bases spanning the gap. The CDR3 contains 15 residues. CDR3 DNA: TGCGCCAGCAGCCAGGGGGGGGGTGCCGACTATGGCTACACCTTC. Amino acid sequence: CASSQGGGADYGYTF.

V and J are TRBV6-2 or TRBV6-3 and TRBJ2-5; the D gene is possibly TRBD1 (6 bases). The CDR3 runs 19 residues. V was pared by 1 base and J by 2 bases, with 23 bases between. CDR1 is MNHEY, CDR2 SVGEGT, per germline. In DNA, the CDR3 is TGTGCCAGCAGTTACTTCCCCCGGGACACCGAGGATTGGCAAGAGACCCAGTACTTC. Translated, it gives CASSYFPRDTEDWQETQYF.

The chain carries TRBV7-3 and TRBJ2-2; TRBD1 matches 8 bases. The CDR3 has 12 residues. Germline CDR1 is SGHTA and CDR2 is FQGTGA. Germline trimming cut 8 bases from V and 6 bases from J; bases unmatched to any gene: 2. CDR3 protein: CASQGAAGELFF. DNA for the CDR3: TGTGCCAGCCAGGGGGCCGCCGGGGAGCTGTTTTTT.

The chain uses TRBV6-5 and TRBJ1-1; no firm D call. V lost 4 bases to trimming and J lost 0 bases, with 6 bases between them. The CDR3 extends over 13 amino acids. Germline CDR1 MNHEY, CDR2 SVGAGI. The CDR3 spells CASSSLMNTEAFF. The CDR3 DNA is TGTGCCAGCAGTTCCTTAATGAACACTGAAGCTTTCTTT.